A single sample is the source of the 3 T cell receptor beta chains below, sequenced in a study of T cell changes during pregnancy in multiple sclerosis. Some clones are missing from TCRdb's copy, which holds only in-frame ones; the method was immunoSEQ multiplex PCR. The sample includes some 77,000 clones, approximately 89% of them seen just once. The specimen was peripheral blood, collected before pregnancy. Receptors were obtained from a female donor with multiple sclerosis, enrolled in a pregnancy study.

DNA for the CDR3: TGTGCCAGCAGCTCCAGTACCAACACTGAAGCTTTCTTT. Translation gives CASSSSTNTEAFF. V is TRBV7-2 and J is TRBJ1-1; D remains ambiguous. The germline gives CDR1 SGHTA, CDR2 FQGNSA. V was pared by 4 bases and J by 2 bases, with 8 bases between. The CDR3 totals 13 residues.

This chain connects TRBV7-2 to TRBJ1-2; no definite D call. The CDR3 sequence is 13 residues long. The germline CDR1 and CDR2 sequences are SGHTA and FQGNSA. Deletions cut 7 bases from V and 4 bases from J, with 13 bases between. DNA of the CDR3: TGTGCCAGCACCGCCCAGGTGGGCTATGGCTACACCTTC. Residues: CASTAQVGYGYTF.

This chain connects TRBV28 to TRBJ2-5, with D possibly TRBD2 on 6 matching bases. This CDR3 has 14 amino acids. V was pared by 0 bases and J by 5 bases, with 10 bases between. Germline CDR1 is MDHEN and CDR2 is SYDVKM. Written as DNA, the CDR3 is TGTGCCAGCAGTTTATGGGTGGCGGGGGAGACCCAGTACTTC. Protein product: CASSLWVAGETQYF.